The 21 T cell receptor beta chains given below trace back to one sample, sequenced in a study of identical twins. TCRdb re-derived calls from the 5' RACE reads in MiXCR, one entry per CDR3 protein. The sample shows around 250,000 distinct CDR3 sequences, 6% to 7% of them seen only once. The sample was also linked to a second study, of T cells expressing NK-cell markers.

The specimen sequenced was CD8+ T cells sorted from blood. These receptors were taken from a woman between 18 and 30 years old in good health.

This clonotype came up many times. The V gene is TRBV12-3 or TRBV12-4, the J gene TRBJ2-3; D gene unclear. This CDR3 has 12 residues. V lost 3 bases to trimming and J lost 6 bases, with 7 bases between them. The CDR3 nucleotides read TGTGCCAGCAGTTTCGATGGTGATACGCAGTATTTT. Amino acids: CASSFDGDTQYF.

The chain joins TRBV25-1 to TRBJ2-7; 7 bases line up with TRBD2. V lost 4 bases, J lost 2 bases, and 8 bases stayed unmatched. This CDR3 contains 15 residues. In germline, CDR1 is MGHDK, CDR2 SYGVNS. CDR3 amino acids: CASSGSGDYAYEQYF. The CDR3 coding sequence is TGTGCCAGCAGTGGTTCCGGGGACTATGCCTACGAGCAGTACTTC.

The chain combines TRBV12-3 or TRBV12-4 with TRBJ2-5; 11 nucleotides align to TRBD2. Trimming cost V 5 bases and J 5 bases; bases outside gene matches: 7. The CDR3 is made up of 15 amino acids. CDR3 DNA sequence: TGTGCCAGCAGTATACTAGCGGGAGTTTTCGAGACCCAGTACTTC. The encoded protein is CASSILAGVFETQYF.

V gene TRBV25-1 combines with J gene TRBJ1-5, with D uncertain. CDR3 size: 13 residues. Germline V gene lookup returns CDR1 MGHDK and CDR2 SYGVNS. Trimming cost V 4 bases and J 7 bases, with 11 bases left between them. The CDR3: CASSGIPNQPQHF. CDR3 nucleotides: TGTGCCAGCAGTGGGATTCCCAACCAGCCCCAGCATTTT.

The sample holds many counts of this clonotype. The chain combines TRBV20-1 with TRBJ2-1; possibly TRBD2 for D (5 bases). Germline V gene sequence: CDR1 DFQATT, CDR2 SNEGSKA (reference sequence). This CDR3 spans 12 amino acids. V lost 5 bases, J lost 8 bases, and 13 bases lay in between. The CDR3 DNA is TGCAGTGCTCTACTCCCCGGGGATGAGCAGTTCTTC. This sequence encodes CSALLPGDEQFF.

This sequence joins TRBV15 and TRBJ1-2; 7 bases are shared with TRBD1. Germline V gene sequence: CDR1 LNHNV, CDR2 YYDKDF (reference sequence). V lost 5 bases to trimming and J lost 5 bases; unmatched junction nucleotides: 14. The CDR3 has 16 residues. Here the CDR3 reads CATSPLSRGQEYGYTF. The CDR3, as DNA: TGTGCCACCAGCCCCCTTTCGAGGGGGCAAGAGTATGGCTACACCTTC.

The gene calls are TRBV20-1 and TRBJ1-2; D not resolved. The length of the CDR3 is 13 residues. V was clipped by 3 bases and J by 2 bases, with 10 bases between them. CDR1 is DFQATT and CDR2 is SNEGSKA in the germline V gene (reference sequence). CDR3 region: CSASRSDNYGYTF. DNA for the CDR3: TGCAGTGCTAGTCGGTCAGACAACTATGGCTACACCTTC.

This clonotype has just a few counts. The J gene is TRBJ1-4, the V gene TRBV7-9; D is perhaps TRBD1 (5 bases). Germline CDR1 and CDR2: SEHNR and FQNEAQ (reference sequence). Trimming shortened V by 3 bases and J by 7 bases, and 18 bases separated the two germline ends. The CDR3 is 16 amino acids. In nucleotides, the CDR3 is TGTGCCAGCAGCTTTCTCGCCCAGGGAGAAGGTGAAAAACTGTTTTTT. It encodes CASSFLAQGEGEKLFF.

The chain combines TRBV18 with TRBJ2-7, with TRBD1 matching over 9 bases. V lost 3 bases and J lost 2; bases outside the gene matches: 5. The CDR3 has 15 residues. The germline gives CDR1 KGHSH, CDR2 LQKENI. The DNA for the CDR3 is TGTGCCAGCTCACCTTGGGACAGGGTAACCTACGAGCAGTACTTC. Translated: CASSPWDRVTYEQYF.

This clonotype was seen only a few times. CDR3 in amino acids: CASSLATGFDEQFF. DNA of the CDR3: TGCGCCAGCAGCTTGGCAACAGGGTTCGATGAGCAGTTCTTC. The chain carries TRBV5-1 and TRBJ2-1, with D possibly being TRBD1 (6 bases). The CDR3 is made up of 14 amino acids. From germline, CDR1 is SGHRS and CDR2 YFSETQ. V dropped 0 bases and J dropped 8 bases, with 12 bases sitting between them.

The table lists this clonotype with many counts. This sequence joins TRBV7-9 and TRBJ2-2; no firm D call. Trimming cost V 5 bases and J 0 bases, with 10 bases left between them. CDR3 length: 15 residues. Germline V gene data show CDR1 as SEHNR and CDR2 as FQNEAQ (reference sequence). CDR3 residues: CASSPRQANTGELFF. CDR3 sequence (DNA): TGTGCCAGCAGCCCCCGGCAGGCGAACACCGGGGAGCTGTTTTTT.

In its sample, this clonotype was seen a few times. The rearrangement joins TRBV6-5 to TRBJ2-2; TRBD2 agrees at 10 bases. The germline V gene encodes CDR1 MNHEY and CDR2 SVGAGI. The V segment lost 2 bases and the J segment 6 bases; nucleotides outside the gene matches: 3. CDR3 length: 15 amino acids. CDR3 region: CASSYVSGGSGELFF. The CDR3 coding sequence is TGTGCCAGCAGTTACGTTAGCGGGGGGTCCGGGGAGCTGTTTTTT.

The chain recombines TRBV3-1 with TRBJ2-5; tentatively, D is TRBD2 (5 bases). Germline V CDR1 and CDR2: LGHDT, YNNKEL (reference sequence). This CDR3 region has 14 residues. V gave up 7 bases and J gave up 3 bases, with 15 bases separating them. For the CDR3, the DNA is TGTGCCAGCACTTCAGTCCCGGGGAAAGAGACCCAGTACTTC. Encoded protein: CASTSVPGKETQYF.

The rearrangement links TRBV28 to TRBJ2-7, with TRBD2 identical over 8 bases. The CDR3 runs 15 residues. V trimming: 8 bases; J trimming: 2 bases; junction bases outside the gene matches: 11. The germline CDR1 and CDR2 sequences are MDHEN and SYDVKM. This chain's CDR3 is CASRAGLVSTYEQYF. The CDR3 coding sequence is TGTGCCAGCCGCGCGGGACTAGTTAGTACCTACGAGCAGTACTTC.

The table lists this clonotype with a few counts. The chain links TRBV7-2 to TRBJ1-1, with 8 nucleotides matching TRBD1. Germline V gives CDR1 SGHTA, CDR2 FQGNSA. The CDR3 runs 15 residues. V shed 5 bases, J shed 2 bases, and the junction held 7 bases outside the gene matches. CDR3 in DNA: TGTGCCAGCAGCATCGGACAGGGCTTAAACACTGAAGCTTTCTTT. Residues: CASSIGQGLNTEAFF. Combining the CDR3 with reference TRBV7-2 and TRBJ1-1 gives the whole variable domain GAGVSQSPSNKVTEKGKDVELRCDPISGHTALYWYRQSLGQGLEFLIYFQGNSAPDKSGLPSDRFSAERTGGSVSTLTIQRTQQEDSAVYLCASSIGQGLNTEAFFGQGTRLTVV.

As regards this clonotype: A much larger clone differs from this one at a single base, so this may be a read error. This chain uses TRBV5-1 with TRBJ2-5; no definite D call. The CDR3 runs 14 residues. Looked up from germline, CDR1 is SGHRS and CDR2 is YFSETQ. The CDR3 nucleotides are TGCACCAGCAGCTTGGTTCTTGGCCCTGAGACCCAGTACTTC. Its translation is CTSSLVLGPETQYF.

Many counts were recorded for this clonotype. This chain connects TRBV6-1 to TRBJ1-1, with D tentatively TRBD1 (5 bases). The length of the CDR3 is 14 residues. Trimming cost V 1 base and J 5 bases, with 11 bases left between them. Germline CDR1 MNHNS, CDR2 SASEGT. The CDR3 reads CASSEDWGSTEAFF. Here the CDR3 DNA reads TGTGCCAGCAGTGAAGATTGGGGCAGTACTGAAGCTTTCTTT.

There are many counts of this clonotype. V gene TRBV5-1 combines with J gene TRBJ2-7, with 8 nucleotides matching TRBD1. Germline loops: CDR1 SGHRS, CDR2 YFSETQ. Trimming cost V 5 bases and J 3 bases; bases outside gene matches: 7. This CDR3 contains 14 residues. Here the CDR3 DNA reads TGCGCCAGCAGGGCGGACAGGGCCAGCTACGAGCAGTACTTC. It specifies CASRADRASYEQYF. Variable domain in full (rest from reference TRBV5-1 and TRBJ2-7): KAGVTQTPRYLIKTRGQQVTLSCSPISGHRSVSWYQQTPGQGLQFLFEYFSETQRNKGNFPGRFSGRQFSNSRSEMNVSTLELGDSALYLCASRADRASYEQYFGPGTRLTVT.

The gene calls are TRBV6-2 or TRBV6-3 and TRBJ1-4, with 7 bases fitting TRBD1. Germline V gene lookup returns CDR1 MNHEY and CDR2 SVGEGT. The V segment lost 4 bases and the J segment 7 bases; nucleotides outside the gene matches: 6. This CDR3 contains 14 residues. The CDR3 is CASSLQGRFEKLFF. Here the CDR3 DNA reads TGTGCCAGCAGTTTACAGGGGAGATTTGAAAAACTGTTTTTT.

This clonotype was detected ten times or more. The chain uses TRBV9 and TRBJ2-3; possibly TRBD2 for D (6 bases). CDR3 length: 15 residues. Trimming left V 3 bases short and J 1 base short, with 12 bases between. Looked up from germline, CDR1 is SGDLS and CDR2 is YYNGEE. CDR3 sequence: CASSEPSAGTDTQYF. The CDR3 DNA reads as TGTGCCAGCAGCGAACCTAGCGCGGGCACAGATACGCAGTATTTT.

The rearrangement joins TRBV7-2 to TRBJ2-7, with 7 bases lining up with TRBD2. V was clipped by 0 bases and J by 5 bases; unmatched bases: 10. The CDR3 is 16 residues long. Germline V gene sequence: CDR1 SGHTA, CDR2 FQGNSA. The CDR3 DNA sequence: TGTGCCAGCAGCTTAGCAGGCCCGGCGGGAGTCCACGAGCAGTACTTC. Protein: CASSLAGPAGVHEQYF.